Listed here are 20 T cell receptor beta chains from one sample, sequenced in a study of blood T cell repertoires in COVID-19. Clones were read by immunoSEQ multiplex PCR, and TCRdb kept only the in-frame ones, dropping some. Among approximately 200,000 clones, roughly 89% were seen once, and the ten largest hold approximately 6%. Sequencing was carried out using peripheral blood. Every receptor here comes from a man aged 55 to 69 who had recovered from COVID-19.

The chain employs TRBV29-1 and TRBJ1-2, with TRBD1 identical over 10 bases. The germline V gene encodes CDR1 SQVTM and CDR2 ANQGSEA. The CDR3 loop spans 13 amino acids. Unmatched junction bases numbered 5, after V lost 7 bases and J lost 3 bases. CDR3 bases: TGCAGCGACCGACAGGGGGCGGACTATGGCTACACCTTC. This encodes CSDRQGADYGYTF.

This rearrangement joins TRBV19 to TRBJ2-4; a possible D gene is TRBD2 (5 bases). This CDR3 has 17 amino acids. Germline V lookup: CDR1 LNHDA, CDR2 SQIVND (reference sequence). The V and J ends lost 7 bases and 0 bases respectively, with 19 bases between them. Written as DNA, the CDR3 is TGTGCCAGTACGGGGATCGAGGGCTTACTAGCCAAAAACATTCAGTACTTC. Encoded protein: CASTGIEGLLAKNIQYF.

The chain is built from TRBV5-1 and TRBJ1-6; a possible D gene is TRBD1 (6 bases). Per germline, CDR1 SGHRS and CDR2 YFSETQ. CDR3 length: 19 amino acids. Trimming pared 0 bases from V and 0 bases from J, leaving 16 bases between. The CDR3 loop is CASSLGYRDTSSYNSPLHF. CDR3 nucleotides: TGCGCCAGCAGCTTGGGGTACCGGGACACTTCCTCCTATAATTCACCCCTCCACTTT.

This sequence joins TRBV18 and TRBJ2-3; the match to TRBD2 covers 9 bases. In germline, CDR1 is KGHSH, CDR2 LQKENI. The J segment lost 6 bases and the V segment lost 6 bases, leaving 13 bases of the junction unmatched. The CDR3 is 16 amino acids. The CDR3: CASSPGLAVTGDTQYF. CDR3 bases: TGTGCCAGCTCTCCGGGACTAGCCGTCACGGGGGATACGCAGTATTTT.

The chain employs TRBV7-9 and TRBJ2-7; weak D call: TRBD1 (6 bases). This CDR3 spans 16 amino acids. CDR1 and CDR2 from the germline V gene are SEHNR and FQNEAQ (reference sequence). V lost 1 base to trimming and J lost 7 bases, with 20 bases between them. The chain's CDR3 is CASSLVVGTPLGEQYF. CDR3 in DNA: TGTGCCAGCAGCTTAGTCGTCGGGACACCTTTGGGAGAGCAGTACTTC.

CDR3 protein: CASSVQGQDSPLHF. CDR3 bases: TGCGCCAGCTCCGTGCAGGGTCAAGATTCACCCCTCCACTTT. The J gene is TRBJ1-6, the V gene TRBV5-1, with D possibly TRBD1 on 5 matching bases. The germline V gene encodes CDR1 SGHRS and CDR2 YFSETQ. The ends were cut back, 7 bases at V and 8 bases at J, with 16 bases in the middle. There are 14 residues in the CDR3. Supplemented by reference TRBV5-1 and TRBJ1-6, the full variable domain reads KAGVTQTPRYLIKTRGQQVTLSCSPISGHRSVSWYQQTPGQGLQFLFEYFSETQRNKGNFPGRFSGRQFSNSRSEMNVSTLELGDSALYLCASSVQGQDSPLHFGNGTRLTVT.

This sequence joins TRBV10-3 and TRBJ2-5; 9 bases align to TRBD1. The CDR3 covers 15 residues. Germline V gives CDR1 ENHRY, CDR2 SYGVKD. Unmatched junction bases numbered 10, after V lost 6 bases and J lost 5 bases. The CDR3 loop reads CAIRAGTGYSETQYF. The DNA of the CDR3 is TGTGCCATCAGGGCGGGGACAGGGTATTCGGAGACCCAGTACTTC.

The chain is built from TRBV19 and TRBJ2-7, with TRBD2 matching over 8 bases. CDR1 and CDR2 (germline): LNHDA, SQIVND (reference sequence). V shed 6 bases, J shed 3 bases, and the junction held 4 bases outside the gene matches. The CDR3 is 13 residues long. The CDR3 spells CASRLADHYEQYF. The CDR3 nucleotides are TGTGCCAGTAGACTAGCGGATCACTACGAGCAGTACTTC.

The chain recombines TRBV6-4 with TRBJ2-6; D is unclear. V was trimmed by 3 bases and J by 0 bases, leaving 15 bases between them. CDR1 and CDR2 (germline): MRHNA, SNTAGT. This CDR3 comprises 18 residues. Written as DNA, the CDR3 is TGTGCCAGCAGTGAGTTCTCCCTCCCTTCCTCTGGGGCCAACGTCCTGACTTTC. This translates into CASSEFSLPSSGANVLTF.

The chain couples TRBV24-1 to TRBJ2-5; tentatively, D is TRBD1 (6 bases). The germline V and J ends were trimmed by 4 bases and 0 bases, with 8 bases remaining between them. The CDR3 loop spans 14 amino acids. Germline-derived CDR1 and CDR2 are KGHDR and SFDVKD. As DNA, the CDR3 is TGTGCCACCAGTGAGGGGGCACACCAAGAGACCCAGTACTTC. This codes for CATSEGAHQETQYF.

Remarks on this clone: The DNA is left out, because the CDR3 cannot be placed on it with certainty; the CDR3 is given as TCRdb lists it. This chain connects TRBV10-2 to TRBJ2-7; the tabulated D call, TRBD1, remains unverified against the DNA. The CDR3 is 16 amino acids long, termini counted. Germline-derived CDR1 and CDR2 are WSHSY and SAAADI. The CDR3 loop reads CASSSSTGPLPYEQYF.

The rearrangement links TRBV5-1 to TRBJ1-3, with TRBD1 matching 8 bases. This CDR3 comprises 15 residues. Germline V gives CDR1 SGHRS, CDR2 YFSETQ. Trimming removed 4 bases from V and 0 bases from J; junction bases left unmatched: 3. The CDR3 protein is CASSRDRGSGNTIYF. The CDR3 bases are TGCGCCAGCAGCAGAGACAGGGGCTCTGGAAACACCATATATTTT.

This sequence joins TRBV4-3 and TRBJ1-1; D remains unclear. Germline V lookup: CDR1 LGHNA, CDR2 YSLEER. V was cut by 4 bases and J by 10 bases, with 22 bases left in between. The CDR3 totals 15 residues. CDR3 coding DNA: TGCGCCAGCAGCCTCGCGACGGGAGCAACCCTGAGAGCTTTCTTT. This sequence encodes CASSLATGATLRAFF.

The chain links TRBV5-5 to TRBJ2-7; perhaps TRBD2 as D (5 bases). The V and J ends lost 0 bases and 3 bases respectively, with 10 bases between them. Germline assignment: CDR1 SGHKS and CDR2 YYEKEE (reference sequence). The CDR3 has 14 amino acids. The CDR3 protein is CASSLDGEIYEQYF. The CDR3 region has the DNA TGTGCCAGCAGCTTGGATGGGGAGATCTACGAGCAGTACTTC.

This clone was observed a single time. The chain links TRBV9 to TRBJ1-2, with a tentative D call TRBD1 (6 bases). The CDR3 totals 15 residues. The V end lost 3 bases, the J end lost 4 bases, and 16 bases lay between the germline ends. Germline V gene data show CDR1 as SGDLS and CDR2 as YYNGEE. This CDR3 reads CASSGGTFGIYGYTF. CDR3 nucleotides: TGTGCCAGCAGCGGGGGGACATTTGGAATCTATGGCTACACCTTC.

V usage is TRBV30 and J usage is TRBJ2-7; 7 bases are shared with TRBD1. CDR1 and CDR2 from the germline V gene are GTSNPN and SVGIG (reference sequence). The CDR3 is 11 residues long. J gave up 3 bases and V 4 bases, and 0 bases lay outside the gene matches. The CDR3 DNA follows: TGTGCCTGGACAGGGGGCTACGAGCAGTACTTC. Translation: CAWTGGYEQYF.

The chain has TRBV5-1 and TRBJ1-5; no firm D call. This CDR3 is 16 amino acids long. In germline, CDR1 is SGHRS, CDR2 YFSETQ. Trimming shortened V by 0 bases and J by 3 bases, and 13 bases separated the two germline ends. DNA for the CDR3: TGCGCCAGCAGCTTGGAGCGGGGTGGCCCCAATCAGCCCCAGCATTTT. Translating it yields CASSLERGGPNQPQHF.

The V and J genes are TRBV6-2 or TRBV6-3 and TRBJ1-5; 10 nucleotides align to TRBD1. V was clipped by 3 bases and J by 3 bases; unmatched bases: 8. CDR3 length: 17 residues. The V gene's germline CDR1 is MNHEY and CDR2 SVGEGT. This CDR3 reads CASSYPGTGALNQPQHF. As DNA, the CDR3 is TGTGCCAGCAGTTATCCCGGGACAGGGGCGCTCAATCAGCCCCAGCATTTT.

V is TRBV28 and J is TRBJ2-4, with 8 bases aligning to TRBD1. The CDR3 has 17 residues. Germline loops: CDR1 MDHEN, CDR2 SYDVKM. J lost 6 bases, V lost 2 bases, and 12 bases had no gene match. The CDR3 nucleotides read TGTGCCAGCAGTTTAGTGCTCTCGCAGGGGGCTTTAAACATTCAGTACTTC. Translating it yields CASSLVLSQGALNIQYF. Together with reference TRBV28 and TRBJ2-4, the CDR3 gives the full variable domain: DVKVTQSSRYLVKRTGEKVFLECVQDMDHENMFWYRQDPGLGLRLIYFSYDVKMKEKGDIPEGYSVSREKKERFSLILESASTNQTSMYLCASSLVLSQGALNIQYFGAGTRLSVL.

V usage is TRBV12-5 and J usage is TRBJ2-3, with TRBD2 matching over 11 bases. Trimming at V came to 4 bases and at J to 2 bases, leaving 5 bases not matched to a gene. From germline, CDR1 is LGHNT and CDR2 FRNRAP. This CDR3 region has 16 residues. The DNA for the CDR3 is TGTGCTAGTGGTTCTGGGACTAGCGGACTCACAGATACGCAGTATTTT. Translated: CASGSGTSGLTDTQYF.